Listed here are 14 T cell receptor beta chains from one sample, sequenced in a study of memory CD4+ T cells and cytomegalovirus serostatus. The sort gate was single viable CD3+CD4+CD8-CD45RO+ cells for memory CD4+ T cells. The repertoire was sequenced with immunoSEQ multiplex PCR; TCRdb's copy has only in-frame clones and lacks some. The sample lists 85,000 to 100,000 clones; about four fifths were seen once. Sequenced input: memory CD4+ T cells from blood. Receptor source: an adult in good health and CMV-seropositive.

The V and J genes are TRBV27 and TRBJ2-1, with no clear D. The CDR3 runs 12 residues. The germline V gene encodes CDR1 MNHEY and CDR2 SMNVEV (reference sequence). Deletions cut 5 bases from V and 8 bases from J, with 10 bases between. The CDR3 DNA follows: TGTGCCAGCAGTAGTACGGAGTATGAGCAGTTCTTC. This translates into CASSSTEYEQFF.

This sequence joins TRBV7-6 and TRBJ2-7; 12 bases map to TRBD2. The junction had 4 bases not matched to a gene; V was cut back by 5 bases and J by 2 bases. CDR1 is SGHVS, CDR2 FNYEAQ, per germline. The CDR3 is 15 amino acids. The CDR3 DNA is TGTGCCAGCAGCGTCAGGACTAGCGGGACCTACGAGCAGTACTTC. Protein product: CASSVRTSGTYEQYF.

This sequence joins TRBV4-2 and TRBJ2-7, with D perhaps TRBD2 (5 bases). The V gene lost 0 bases and the J gene lost 5 bases, with 14 bases spanning the gap. In germline, CDR1 is LGHNA, CDR2 YNFKEQ. This CDR3 is 15 amino acids long. In DNA form, the CDR3 reads TGTGCCAGCAGCCAAGATGGTATAAGCGGCGACGAGCAGTACTTC. It codes for CASSQDGISGDEQYF.

The chain uses TRBV19 and TRBJ2-1; the D gene is possibly TRBD2 (6 bases). The length of the CDR3 is 16 residues. From germline, CDR1 is LNHDA and CDR2 SQIVND (reference sequence). The V end was cut by 4 bases, the J end by 1 base, with 14 bases between. CDR3 coding DNA: TGTGCCAGTAGTACCGCCAGGAGGGGATCCTACAATGAGCAGTTCTTC. Translation: CASSTARRGSYNEQFF.

This sequence joins TRBV5-6 and TRBJ2-4; possibly TRBD1 or TRBD2 for D (6 bases each). Germline V gene sequence: CDR1 SGHDT, CDR2 YYEEEE. Trimming stripped 1 base from V and 7 bases from J, with 12 bases between. CDR3 length equals 14 residues. CDR3 nucleotide sequence: TGTGCCAGCAGCTTGCGGGGGCCATCCAACATTCAGTACTTC. It codes for CASSLRGPSNIQYF.

The rearrangement links TRBV9 to TRBJ2-7, with 9 bases fitting TRBD2. This CDR3 comprises 19 residues. Germline-derived CDR1 and CDR2 are SGDLS and YYNGEE. V lost 4 bases to trimming and J lost 4 bases; unmatched junction nucleotides: 21. The CDR3 reads CASSRGGAGGATGPYEQYF. The DNA for the CDR3 is TGTGCCAGCAGCCGCGGGGGGGCTGGTGGAGCGACGGGTCCTTACGAGCAGTACTTC.

This clone has just one count. This sequence joins TRBV19 and TRBJ2-5; a possible D gene is TRBD2 (5 bases). Germline loops: CDR1 LNHDA, CDR2 SQIVND (reference sequence). Trimming cost V 3 bases and J 2 bases, with 16 bases left between them. This CDR3 is 16 amino acids long. CDR3 nucleotides: TGTGCCAGTAGTATCACTCCGGGGTCAGGTCAAGAGACCCAGTACTTC. Its translation: CASSITPGSGQETQYF.

This chain links TRBV11-3 with TRBJ2-1; the match to TRBD2 covers 9 bases. The germline CDR1 and CDR2 sequences are SGHNT and YENEEA. The CDR3 is made up of 16 amino acids. After removal of 1 base from V and 9 bases from J, the junction contained 10 bases not matched to a gene. The CDR3 here is CASSLGAREGPSEQFF. The CDR3, as DNA: TGTGCCAGCAGCTTAGGGGCGCGGGAGGGCCCTAGTGAGCAGTTCTTC.

V and J are TRBV4-3 and TRBJ1-2, with D possibly matching TRBD1 (6 bases). Trimming pared 1 base from V and 5 bases from J, leaving 20 bases between. CDR3 length equals 17 residues. Germline V gene lookup returns CDR1 LGHNA and CDR2 YSLEER. The CDR3 nucleotides read TGCGCCAGCAGCCAAGGGGGAGGGGGGAAACCTATTTATGGCTACACCTTC. This gives the protein CASSQGGGGKPIYGYTF.

This clone was found once. CDR3 sequence (DNA): TGCGCCAGCAGCTTGGACGGACAGGGGGCAGGAAACACCATATATTTT. This translates into CASSLDGQGAGNTIYF. This chain links TRBV5-1 with TRBJ1-3; 11 nucleotides agree with TRBD1. V was clipped by 0 bases and J by 4 bases; unmatched bases: 3. Germline CDR1 reads SGHRS; CDR2 reads YFSETQ. The CDR3 runs to 16 residues. The full variable domain, with the rest looked up from reference TRBV5-1 and TRBJ1-3, is KAGVTQTPRYLIKTRGQQVTLSCSPISGHRSVSWYQQTPGQGLQFLFEYFSETQRNKGNFPGRFSGRQFSNSRSEMNVSTLELGDSALYLCASSLDGQGAGNTIYFGEGSWLTVV.

The gene calls are TRBV4-2 and TRBJ2-1; the match to TRBD2 covers 10 bases. This CDR3 comprises 19 residues. J gave up 2 bases and V 0 bases, and 10 bases lay outside the gene matches. Germline V CDR1 and CDR2: LGHNA, YNFKEQ. This chain's CDR3 is CASSQEASGRAVAYNEQFF. CDR3 DNA: TGTGCCAGCAGCCAAGAAGCCAGCGGGAGGGCCGTCGCCTACAATGAGCAGTTCTTC.

This clone was observed a handful of times. The chain uses TRBV10-1 and TRBJ2-7, with D tentatively TRBD2 (6 bases). V was trimmed by 8 bases and J by 0 bases, leaving 14 bases between them. CDR1 WNHNN and CDR2 SYGVQD come from the germline V gene (reference sequence). This CDR3 is 14 amino acids long. CDR3 DNA: TGCGCCAGCCCTCGTAGCGGACCCTCCTACGAGCAGTACTTC. Protein product: CASPRSGPSYEQYF.

The chain uses TRBV11-3 and TRBJ2-5, with TRBD2 matching 10 bases. CDR1 SGHNT and CDR2 YENEEA come from the germline V gene. The CDR3 length is 17 residues. The V segment lost 9 bases and the J segment 4 bases; nucleotides outside the gene matches: 17. The CDR3 coding sequence is TGTGCCAGAGGCGGGGGGACTAGCGTTGATTCTGGAGAGACCCAGTACTTC. Protein: CARGGGTSVDSGETQYF.

This rearrangement joins TRBV30 to TRBJ1-1; D remains ambiguous. V was trimmed by 2 bases and J by 1 base, leaving 8 bases between them. The CDR3 is 13 amino acids. The germline gives CDR1 GTSNPN, CDR2 SVGIG (reference sequence). The CDR3 DNA reads TGTGCCTGGAGTTTCCTGGGGAACACTGAAGCTTTCTTT. It codes for CAWSFLGNTEAFF.